Reported below is one TCR beta chain. The antigen remains undetermined. The sample is drawn from a study of cytomegalovirus exposure and HLA in healthy donors. Study in general: Caucasian-associated ancestry cluster membership applied to approximately 84% of some 400 genotyped donors.

PCR involved 60 Vbeta and 13 Jbeta primers. The repertoire was sequenced with immunoSEQ multiplex PCR; TCRdb's copy has only in-frame clones and lacks some. The sample has some 40,000 clones, 74% seen once. Study results and limitations: Evidence from a later analysis indicated that most CMV-associated TCR beta chains looked HLA-restricted.

This receptor was identified in a man aged 30 to 39 in good health and CMV-seronegative. Sequencing used PBMCs.

CDR3 sequence: CASRPTSDEQFF. For the CDR3, the DNA is TGCGCCAGCAGACCGACTAGTGATGAGCAGTTCTTC. This sequence joins TRBV5-1 and TRBJ2-1; possible D gene TRBD2, 6 bases. There are 12 residues in the CDR3. Germline V lookup: CDR1 SGHRS, CDR2 YFSETQ. V lost 5 bases, J lost 8 bases, and 11 bases lay in between.